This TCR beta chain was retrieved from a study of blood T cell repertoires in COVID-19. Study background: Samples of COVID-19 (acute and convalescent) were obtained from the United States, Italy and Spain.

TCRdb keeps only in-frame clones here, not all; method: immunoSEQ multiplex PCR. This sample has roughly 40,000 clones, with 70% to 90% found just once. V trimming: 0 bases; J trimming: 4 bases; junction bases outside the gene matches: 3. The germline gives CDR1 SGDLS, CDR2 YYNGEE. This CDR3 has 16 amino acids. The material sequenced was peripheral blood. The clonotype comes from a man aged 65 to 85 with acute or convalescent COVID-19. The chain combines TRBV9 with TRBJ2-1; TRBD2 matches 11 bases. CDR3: CASSVDGTSGYNEQFF. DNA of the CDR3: TGTGCCAGCAGCGTAGATGGGACTAGCGGTTACAATGAGCAGTTCTTC.